The next 9 T cell receptor beta chains were all read from a single sample in a study of T cell responses to AZD1222 COVID-19 vaccine. Clones were read by immunoSEQ multiplex PCR, and TCRdb kept only the in-frame ones, dropping some. The data show 17,000 or so clones, roughly nine tenths seen once. The sample was peripheral blood, taken 28 days after the second AZD1222 dose. Source of these receptors: an adult who received the AZD1222 COVID-19 vaccine.

The chain joins TRBV28 to TRBJ2-2; D remains unclear. CDR3 length: 13 amino acids. Looked up from germline, CDR1 is MDHEN and CDR2 is SYDVKM. Trimming stripped 2 bases from V and 5 bases from J, with 6 bases between. CDR3 sequence (DNA): TGTGCCAGCAGTTTAGCCCCTACCGGGGAGCTGTTTTTT. It yields the protein CASSLAPTGELFF.

The chain joins TRBV6-1 to TRBJ1-1, with TRBD1 matching 7 bases. Germline values: CDR1 MNHNS, CDR2 SASEGT. The trim removed 2 bases at V and 0 bases at J, leaving 3 bases unmatched. The CDR3 is made up of 15 amino acids. In nucleotides, the CDR3 is TGTGCCAGCAGTGAACCGGGACAGATGAACACTGAAGCTTTCTTT. Protein sequence: CASSEPGQMNTEAFF.

This clone showed up just once. The rearrangement uses TRBV2 and TRBJ1-4, with TRBD1 matching over 9 bases. After removal of 8 bases from V and 4 bases from J, the junction contained 11 bases not matched to a gene. The CDR3 consists of 16 residues. The germline V gene has CDR1 SNHLY and CDR2 FYNNEI. The CDR3 DNA sequence: TGTGCCAGCGAGGGTTACAGGGGGCATGGTAATGAAAAACTGTTTTTT. It encodes CASEGYRGHGNEKLFF.

CDR3 sequence: CASGYRDGSGGYTF. CDR3 sequence (DNA): TGTGCTAGTGGTTACCGGGACGGCAGCGGTGGCTACACCTTC. J is TRBJ1-2 and V is TRBV12-5, with D possibly TRBD1 on 5 matching bases. CDR1 and CDR2 from the germline V gene are LGHNT and FRNRAP. V shed 4 bases and J shed 7 bases, with 16 bases lying between them. CDR3 length: 14 residues.

V usage is TRBV12-3 or TRBV12-4 and J usage is TRBJ2-3; tentative D call: TRBD2 (6 bases). Between the trimmed V and J ends, which lost 6 bases and 5 bases, there was a span of 12 bases. There are 13 residues in the CDR3. The CDR3 DNA is TGTGCCAGCAGGACGGGGGTACAAGATACGCAGTATTTT. Residues: CASRTGVQDTQYF.

The CDR3 bases are TGTGCCATCAGTGAGGGGCTAGCGGAGTCAGATACGCAGTATTTT. Protein product: CAISEGLAESDTQYF. V usage is TRBV10-3 and J usage is TRBJ2-3; TRBD2 matches at 7 bases. Germline V gene lookup returns CDR1 ENHRY and CDR2 SYGVKD. The CDR3 covers 15 residues. V trimming: 2 bases; J trimming: 4 bases; junction bases outside the gene matches: 6.

V usage is TRBV5-1 and J usage is TRBJ2-5, with D possibly being TRBD1 (5 bases). Germline CDR1 and CDR2: SGHRS and YFSETQ. The CDR3 runs 15 residues. The germline V and J ends were trimmed by 1 base and 2 bases, with 12 bases remaining between them. CDR3 sequence (DNA): TGCGCCAGCAGCTTGAAAAATCCAGGGCAAGAGACCCAGTACTTC. Encoded protein: CASSLKNPGQETQYF.

The chain joins TRBV28 to TRBJ2-1; 9 nucleotides match TRBD2. Germline V gene sequence: CDR1 MDHEN, CDR2 SYDVKM. V was pared by 7 bases and J by 4 bases, with 8 bases of the junction left unmatched. CDR3 length: 15 residues. The DNA of the CDR3 is TGTGCCAGCACCGCGGGAGGGGGCCTTTACAATGAGCAGTTCTTC. Protein sequence: CASTAGGGLYNEQFF.

The chain joins TRBV29-1 to TRBJ1-4; TRBD1 is a possible D gene (5 bases). Trimming shortened V by 2 bases and J by 7 bases, and 5 bases separated the two germline ends. The CDR3 contains 11 residues. The germline V gene has CDR1 SQVTM and CDR2 ANQGSEA. The CDR3 nucleotides are TGCAGCGTTGAACAGGGTGAAAAACTGTTTTTT. It yields the protein CSVEQGEKLFF.